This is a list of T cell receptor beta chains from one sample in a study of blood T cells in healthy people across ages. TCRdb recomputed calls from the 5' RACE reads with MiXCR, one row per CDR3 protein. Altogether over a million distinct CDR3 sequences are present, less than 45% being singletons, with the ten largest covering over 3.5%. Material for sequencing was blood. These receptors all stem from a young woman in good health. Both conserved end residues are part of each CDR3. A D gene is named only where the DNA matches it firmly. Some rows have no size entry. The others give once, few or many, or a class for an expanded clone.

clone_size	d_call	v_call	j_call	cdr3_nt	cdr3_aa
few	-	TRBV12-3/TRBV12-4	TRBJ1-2	TGTGCCAGCAGTTTACCCTCTCCAAGTGGCTACACCTTC	CASSLPSPSGYTF
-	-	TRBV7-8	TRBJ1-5	TGTGCCAGCAGCTTTTGGACAGATTATAGCAATCAGCCCCAGCATTTT	CASSFWTDYSNQPQHF
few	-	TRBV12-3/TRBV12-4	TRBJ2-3	TGTGCCAGCAGTTCGCCCCCATCTCTGACAGATACGCAGTATTTT	CASSSPPSLTDTQYF
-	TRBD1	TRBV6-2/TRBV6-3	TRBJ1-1	TGTGCCAGCAGCTCCGCCGGGACAGGTATCATGAACACTGAAGCTTTCTTT	CASSSAGTGIMNTEAFF
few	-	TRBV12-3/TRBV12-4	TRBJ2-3	TGTGCCAGCAGTGCGGGCCGCTCAGATACGCAGTATTTT	CASSAGRSDTQYF
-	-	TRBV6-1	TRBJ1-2	TGTGCCAGCAGTGTTCTCCCGAGAGTAACTAACTATGGCTACACCTTC	CASSVLPRVTNYGYTF
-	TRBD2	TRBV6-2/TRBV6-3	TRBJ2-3	TGTGCCAGCACCTTCTATGGGACTACCTCCACAGATACGCAGTATTTT	CASTFYGTTSTDTQYF
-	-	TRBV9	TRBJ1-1	TGCGCCACGGGGACGGGCAACACTGAAGCTTTCTTT	CATGTGNTEAFF
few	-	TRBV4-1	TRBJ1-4	TGCGCCAGCAATAAGGAGGGAATTTTAACTAATGAAAAACTGTTTTTT	CASNKEGILTNEKLFF
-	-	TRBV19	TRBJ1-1	TGTGCCAGTAGTGCGACAGGCGGTTCGACTGAAGCTTTCTTT	CASSATGGSTEAFF
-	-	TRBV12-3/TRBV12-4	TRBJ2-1	TGTGCGGGGGCTACCTACAATGAGCAGTTCTTC	CAGATYNEQFF
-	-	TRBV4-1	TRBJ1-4	TGCGCCAGCAGCCGAACGGGGGGGGGAAGTTCGACTAATGAAAAACTGTTTTTT	CASSRTGGGSSTNEKLFF
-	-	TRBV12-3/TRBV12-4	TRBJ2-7	TGTGCCAGCAGGAGGGGGGGAGCGACGTTATCCTACGAGCAGTACTTC	CASRRGGATLSYEQYF
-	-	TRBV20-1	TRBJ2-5	TGCAGTCTCGGAGGGGTAGAGACCCAGTACTTC	CSLGGVETQYF
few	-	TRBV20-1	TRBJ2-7	TGCAGTGCTCCACCCTCAGGGTATGGCGAGCAGTACTTC	CSAPPSGYGEQYF
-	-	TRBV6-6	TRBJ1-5	TGTGCCAGCAACACAATACCGGGGCAGCCCCAGCATTTT	CASNTIPGQPQHF
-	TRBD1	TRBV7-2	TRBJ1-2	TGTGCCAGCAGCCTCACCTGGGACAGCTATGGCTACACCTTC	CASSLTWDSYGYTF
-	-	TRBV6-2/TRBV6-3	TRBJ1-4	TGTGCCAGCAGACCCTGGAGGGGCAATGAAAAACTGTTTTTT	CASRPWRGNEKLFF
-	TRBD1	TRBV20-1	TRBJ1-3	TGCAGTGCTAGCCCCAGGGGGATAGGCCTTACAGGGGACTCTGGAAACACCATATATTTT	CSASPRGIGLTGDSGNTIYF
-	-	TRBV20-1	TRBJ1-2	TGCAGTGCTAGGGAGGGGGGGTCAGCTAACTATGGCTACACCTTC	CSAREGGSANYGYTF
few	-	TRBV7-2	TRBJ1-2	TGTGCCAGCAGCTCGTTCCATTTCACGTTGATCAACTATGGCTACACCTTC	CASSSFHFTLINYGYTF
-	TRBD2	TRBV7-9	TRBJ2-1	TGTGCCAGCAGCTTAGACCTAGCGGGGATGTACAATGAGCAGTTCTTC	CASSLDLAGMYNEQFF
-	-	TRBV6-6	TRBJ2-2	TGTGCCAGCAGTTACGACGGGGGTAACACCGGGGAGCTGTTTTTT	CASSYDGGNTGELFF
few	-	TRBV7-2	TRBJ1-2	TGTGCCAGCAGCCCACAAACGACTTCCTATGGCTACACCTTC	CASSPQTTSYGYTF
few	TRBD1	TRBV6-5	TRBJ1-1	TGTGCCAGCACCCGACCCGGACAGGGGAGGGCTGAAGCTTTCTTT	CASTRPGQGRAEAFF
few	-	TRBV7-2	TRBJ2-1	TGTGCCAGCAGCCCCCTGGGACAAGGATACCATGAGCAGTTCTTC	CASSPLGQGYHEQFF
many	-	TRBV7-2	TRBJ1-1	TGTGCCAGCAGCACGCAGGGGAACACTGAAGCTTTCTTT	CASSTQGNTEAFF
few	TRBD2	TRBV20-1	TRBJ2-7	TGCAGTGCTAGTTTGGCGGGAGTTGAGCAGTACTTC	CSASLAGVEQYF
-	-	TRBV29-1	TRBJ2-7	TGCAGCGTTCGAGGGTCTAACGAGCAGTACTTC	CSVRGSNEQYF
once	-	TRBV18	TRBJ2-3	TGTGCCAGCTCACCCTTTACCCTAAACACAGATACGCAGTATTTT	CASSPFTLNTDTQYF
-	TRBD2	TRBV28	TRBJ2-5	TGTGCCAGCAGTAGGGGACTAGCGGATATAAAAGAGACCCAGTACTTC	CASSRGLADIKETQYF
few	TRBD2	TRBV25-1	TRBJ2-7	TGTGCCAGCACCCCCACCGGCGGGAGGGAATCCTACGAGCAGTACTTC	CASTPTGGRESYEQYF
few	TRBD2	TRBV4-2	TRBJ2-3	TGTGCCAGCAGCCGACGACTAGCGGGAGGCACAGATACGCAGTATTTT	CASSRRLAGGTDTQYF
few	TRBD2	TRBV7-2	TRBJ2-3	TGTGCCAGCAGCTTATTTAGCGGGAGTGACACAGATACGCAGTATTTT	CASSLFSGSDTDTQYF
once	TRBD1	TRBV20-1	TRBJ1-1	TGCAGTGCCATAGGTCCGGGACAGGGAGGCACTGAAGCTTTCTTT	CSAIGPGQGGTEAFF
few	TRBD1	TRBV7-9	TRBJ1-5	TGTGCCAGCAGCACCTGGAACAGGGGGCGAGGACAGCCCCAGCATTTT	CASSTWNRGRGQPQHF
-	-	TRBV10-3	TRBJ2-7	TGTGCCATCAGTGAGTCGTCAGCTGGGTCGATCGAGCAGTACTTC	CAISESSAGSIEQYF
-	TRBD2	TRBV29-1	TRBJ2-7	TGCACCGCGTGGACTAGCGGGTCCTACGAGCAGTACTTC	CTAWTSGSYEQYF
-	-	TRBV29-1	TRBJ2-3	TGCAGCGTTGGTGATACGGACTACCCCACAGATACGCAGTATTTT	CSVGDTDYPTDTQYF
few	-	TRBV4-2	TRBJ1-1	TGTGCCAGCAGCTCCCCACTGGCAGGCTCGAGGGCTGAAGCTTTCTTT	CASSSPLAGSRAEAFF